This TCR beta chain originates from a study of blood T cell repertoires in COVID-19. The overall study: The origin of the acute and convalescent COVID-19 samples was the United States, Italy and Spain. Sample material is recorded as cDNA or gDNA derived from T cells, B-cell-depleted T cells, or PBMCs.

There are 15 residues in the CDR3. The trim removed 1 base at V and 4 bases at J, leaving 3 bases unmatched. Germline-derived CDR1 and CDR2 are SGHTA and FQGNSA. Enrolment of Seattle patients took place during active infection, and they were followed longitudinally. Measured with immunoSEQ multiplex PCR; TCRdb has only the in-frame clones, and not every one. Among around 110,000 clones listed, over 60% were seen once. The chain uses TRBV7-2 and TRBJ2-3, with TRBD2 matching over 9 bases. Sequenced sample: peripheral blood. The sequence came from a man aged 80 or over with COVID-19, enrolled during active disease. The DNA for the CDR3 is TGTGCCAGCAGCTTAGTGGCTAGCGGGGCAGATACGCAGTATTTT. Translation gives CASSLVASGADTQYF.